The 8 T cell receptor beta chains listed next were all sequenced from one sample in a study of blood T cells in healthy people across ages. A second 7 to 11 cycle PCR used barcoded and J-beta primers. TCRdb re-called the 5' RACE reads through MiXCR, storing one row per CDR3 protein. Among hundreds of thousands of distinct CDR3 sequences listed, more than 40% were seen once. The sequenced sample consisted of blood. Receptor source: a man aged 55 to 70 in good health.

The CDR3 spells CSAGDTGFGGYTF. The CDR3 DNA is TGCAGCGCTGGGGACACAGGGTTTGGTGGCTACACCTTC. The J gene is TRBJ1-2, the V gene TRBV29-1; possible D gene TRBD1, 6 bases. The CDR3 contains 13 residues. CDR1 and CDR2 from the germline V gene are SQVTM and ANQGSEA. The V and J ends lost 7 bases and 7 bases respectively, with 19 bases between them.

The rearrangement uses TRBV12-3 or TRBV12-4 and TRBJ2-5; the D gene could be TRBD1 or TRBD2 (5 bases each). V lost 3 bases to trimming and J lost 9 bases, with 17 bases between them. The CDR3 extends over 14 amino acids. Written as DNA, the CDR3 is TGTGCCAGCAGTTTTGCAGGGCGTACCGGGGCCCAGTACTTC. This translates into CASSFAGRTGAQYF.

This clonotype was observed a handful of times. The V call is TRBV11-3, the J call TRBJ2-7, with D tentatively TRBD1 (5 bases). The CDR3 covers 12 residues. Germline CDR1 is SGHNT and CDR2 is YENEEA. The V end was cut by 4 bases, the J end by 7 bases, with 11 bases between. Here the CDR3 DNA reads TGTGCCAGCAGCTGGGGCGATCGGGAGCAGTACTTC. Translating it yields CASSWGDREQYF.

This clonotype turned up a few times. The rearrangement uses TRBV6-5 and TRBJ2-2; 8 bases map to TRBD2. Losses at the gene ends were 7 bases for V and 3 bases for J; bases not matched to a gene: 7. The CDR3 sequence is 15 residues long. In germline, CDR1 is MNHEY, CDR2 SVGAGI. The chain's CDR3 is CASTPGGKDTGELFF. The CDR3 DNA reads as TGTGCCAGCACCCCGGGAGGGAAGGACACCGGGGAGCTGTTTTTT.

This chain joins TRBV28 and TRBJ2-2, with D perhaps matching TRBD1 (6 bases). V shed 6 bases and J shed 1 base, with 15 bases lying between them. The germline V gene has CDR1 MDHEN and CDR2 SYDVKM. The CDR3 is 16 residues long. The CDR3 bases are TGTGCCAGCAGCCCCGGGGCCAGGGGGAACACCGGGGAGCTGTTTTTT. This codes for CASSPGARGNTGELFF.

This rearrangement joins TRBV20-1 to TRBJ1-2; 7 bases match TRBD1. This CDR3 has 14 residues. V gave up 8 bases and J gave up 0 bases; unmatched junction bases: 9. Looked up from germline, CDR1 is DFQATT and CDR2 is SNEGSKA (reference sequence). CDR3 DNA sequence: TGCAGTACACCAGACAGGGTAACTAACTATGGCTACACCTTC. It specifies CSTPDRVTNYGYTF.

In its sample, this clonotype was seen once. CDR3 amino acids: CASSLELAGENEQFF. CDR3 DNA: TGCGCCAGCAGCTTGGAACTAGCGGGGGAAAATGAGCAGTTCTTC. The chain uses TRBV5-1 and TRBJ2-1; TRBD2 matches 11 bases. The CDR3 length is 15 residues. J was trimmed by 7 bases and V by 0 bases; bases with no gene match: 3. Germline values: CDR1 SGHRS, CDR2 YFSETQ.

This clonotype was detected only a few times. The chain has TRBV7-8 and TRBJ2-5; tentatively, D is TRBD2 (5 bases). CDR1 and CDR2 from the germline V gene are SGHVS and FQNEAQ. V gave up 5 bases and J gave up 0 bases, with 13 bases separating them. The CDR3 has 15 amino acids. The CDR3 DNA reads as TGTGCCAGCAGCCCCTGGCTAGCCAACCAAGAGACCCAGTACTTC. Its translation is CASSPWLANQETQYF.